These T cell receptor beta chains were read from a single sample in a study of cytomegalovirus exposure and HLA in healthy donors. The protocol was immunoSEQ multiplex PCR, while the TCRdb copy is restricted to in-frame clones and leaves out a portion. The data contain about 240,000 clones, about 90% of them singletons. Sequencing was done on a sample of PBMCs. The origin of the receptors is a woman aged 30 to 39 in good health and CMV-seropositive. CDR3s include the opening cysteine and the closing phenylalanine or tryptophan.

TRBJ2-7 TRBV11-1 CASSPDRGTGDSTF
TRBJ1-5 TRBV4-1 CASSQNGFGSNQPQHF
TRBJ1-5 TRBV19 CATDDRAGQPQHF
TRBJ1-3 TRBV5-4 CASSTGHSGNTIYF
TRBJ2-3 TRBV5-1 CASSFGLAGGEGDTQYF
TRBJ2-4 TRBV28 CASSFEITGQGLAKNIQYF
TRBJ2-2 TRBV5-1 CASMGGPLNTGELFF
TRBJ2-3 TRBV10-3 CAISESGGLGTDTQYF
TRBJ2-7 TRBV11-2 CASSPNAASLTYEQYF
TRBJ2-2 TRBV11-2 CASSPMDRVGELFF
TRBJ1-2 TRBV28 CAIDDRGGYTF
TRBJ2-1 TRBV5-1 CASSSRGRLYNEQFF
TRBJ1-2 TRBV6-4 CASSETGTGVRGYTF
TRBJ2-1 TRBV30 CAWSAKGDRYAFF
TRBJ2-7 TRBV6-1 CASSEENPGIGDYEQYF
TRBJ1-2 TRBV5-4 CASSPGQPLYGYTF
TRBJ2-5 TRBV10-1 CASSERASEAQYF
TRBJ2-1 TRBV2 CASYGLAGNNEQFF
TRBJ2-7 TRBV5-6 CASSFSGASYEQYF
TRBJ1-1 TRBV6-4 CASSEEGGTEAFF
TRBJ2-5 TRBV14 CASSQDNGETQYF
TRBJ2-3 TRBV10-3 CAISETRSSTDTQYF
TRBJ2-1 TRBV28 CASSLFFMGGGTRDEQFF
TRBJ1-5 TRBV5-4 CASSLGAGLNQPQHF
TRBJ1-5 TRBV6-1 CASSEGGGAKPRRSQPQHF
TRBJ2-7 TRBV27 CASSSIGSAYEQYF
TRBJ2-7 TRBV5-4 CASSFEGRAAEQYF
TRBJ1-4 TRBV28 CASRSRVRTEKLFF
TRBJ2-7 TRBV10-3 CAISEISYEQYF
TRBJ2-3 TRBV19 CASMIAGGPSDTQYF
TRBJ2-1 TRBV25-1 CASSVAGGNYNEQFF
TRBJ2-5 TRBV7-2 CASSFPSGLTQYF
TRBJ2-7 TRBV29-1 CSVAGVQGRSYEQYF
TRBJ2-3 TRBV30 CACISGRAGDTQYF
TRBJ2-7 TRBV15 CATSTSGYEQYF
TRBJ1-1 TRBV10-3 CAISEKGTGYTEAFF
TRBJ2-3 TRBV5-4 CASSREGLAGSDTQYF
TRBJ2-5 TRBV11-1 CASSLGPLTGGKAQYF
TRBJ1-5 TRBV19 CASSSLRNQPQHF
TRBJ1-2 TRBV6-1 CASSGQVGRGYTF
TRBJ2-7 TRBV27 CASRKLADFYEQYF
TRBJ1-2 TRBV27 CASSPSQGQVDYGYTF
TRBJ1-1 TRBV30 CAWSTYRERATEAFF
TRBJ1-1 TRBV2 CASSQQGRNTEAFF
TRBJ2-3 TRBV19 CASSHRTSGSTDTQYF
TRBJ1-1 TRBV19 CASSIDYGIEAFF
TRBJ2-5 TRBV29-1 CSVVVGLEKETQYF
TRBJ2-7 TRBV5-5 CASSLPGTAYEQYF
TRBJ2-5 TRBV10-1 CASSVGGAPQYF
TRBJ2-5 TRBV9 CASSLRTEETQYF
TRBJ1-4 TRBV27 CASHKQGVGEKLFF
TRBJ2-7 TRBV5-1 CASSLASGGVYEQYF
TRBJ2-7 TRBV11-2 CASSLAGQIYEQYF
TRBJ2-1 TRBV6-4 CASRETALGGGEQFF
TRBJ1-5 TRBV27 CASSLSYSNQPQHF